This TCR beta chain was captured in a study of T cell responses to AZD1222 COVID-19 vaccine (dated by TCRdb to the early 2020s). Background for the entire study: TCR sequencing was performed for some 250 trial participants, of whom some 200 were given two doses of AZD1222 and 26 were given two doses of MenACWY control vaccine. Trial participants were enrolled by age into subgroups of 18-55, 56-69 and 70-plus years, and around 150, 29 and 61 TCR-sequenced participants, respectively, were included in these subgroups. Results the study describes overall, beyond this receptor: Most participants were white British and females outnumbered males, and the authors suggested that clonal diversity may have been underestimated. Because no day 14 peak-response samples were available, the repertoires could be characterized only after the peak T cell response. Conclusions about previously exposed vaccinees are limited, since just six AZD1222 recipients were seropositive for SARS-CoV-2 at baseline. In the small 56-69-year group, the increase in depth fell short of significance, most likely because of low power. The whole spike protein was spanned by vaccine-associated CD4 TCRs, and dominant responses were seen in regions 160-218 and 743-854. Reportedly, close to half of the unique spike-specific TCRs recognized epitopes lying outside the regions that are mutated in the B.1.351 and B.1.1.7 variants. Spike-specific TCR breadth and depth rose significantly after two AZD1222 doses compared with day 0 and with MenACWY recipients.

On this clone: Its cognate antigen has yet to be identified. Per-base qualities were not stored, and no clone one base away is much larger.

The CDR3 regions of human TCRbeta chains were subjected to immunosequencing. The source study handled its data this way. Repertoire TCRs were checked for matches against a reference library of SARS-CoV-2-specific TCRs that had been generated using the MIRA antigen-specificity platform. Breadth was defined as the fraction of unique TCRs that were SARS-CoV-2-associated, and depth was defined as the fraction of total T cells that were SARS-CoV-2-associated. Using the MIRA data, every spike-specific TCR was mapped to the spike region that the TCR reacted to and assigned to either a CD4 or a CD8 class. Log10-transformed breadth and depth values were compared by one-way ANOVA with Sidak's multiple comparisons tests. This immuneACCESS table, as held by TCRdb, lists in-frame sequences with V and J called but not all clones. Of the missing ones, under half trace to an unresolved V gene in checked studies; the others have no known cause. V and J calls and clone size are copied from that table; D and trimming were computed from the DNA. For this sample the table gives 60,000 to 100,000 clones, of which about 91% were detected only once. The top ten clones comprise 6% to 8.5% of the sample.

The time point tag for this specimen amounts to: baseline before first vaccination. The treatment or condition label, read with the paper, signifies: meningococcal conjugate vaccine given as trial control. The vaccinee samples were drawn from two UK trials, COV001 and COV002, one of which was a single-blind randomized controlled phase 2/3 trial testing AZD1222 (ChAdOx1 nCoV-19) in healthy adults. For TCRbeta chain sequencing, PBMC samples from trial participants were taken at day 0 and at day 28 after the second dose. The CDR3 runs 16 amino acids, cysteine and phenylalanine included. Only the CDR3 region is kept as DNA, spanning 48 bases read in frame from base 1. Ends trimmed: V by 0 bases, J by 2 bases; bases unmatched to a gene: 6. Per the germline V gene (reference sequence), SGHKS is the CDR1 and YYEKEE is the CDR2.

This receptor was obtained from an adult in good health. This sequence uses TRBV5-5 and TRBJ2-7; TRBD1 fits 9 bases in the junction. The material sequenced was peripheral blood, taken on day 0 of MenACWY control vaccination. The nucleotide sequence reads TGTGCCAGCAGCTTGGGCCCGGGACAGGGTGCCTACGAGCAGTACTTC. Its protein product is CASSLGPGQGAYEQYF.